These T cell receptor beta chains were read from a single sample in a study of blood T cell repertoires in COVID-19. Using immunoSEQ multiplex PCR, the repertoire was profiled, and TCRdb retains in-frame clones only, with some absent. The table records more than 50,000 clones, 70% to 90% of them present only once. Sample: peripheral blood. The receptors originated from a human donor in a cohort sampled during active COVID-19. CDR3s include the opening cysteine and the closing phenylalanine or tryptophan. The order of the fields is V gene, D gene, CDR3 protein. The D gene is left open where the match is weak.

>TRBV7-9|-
CASGPGGEAFF
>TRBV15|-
CATSRELGPTEAFF
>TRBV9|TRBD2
CASSVRLAGDPYNEQFF
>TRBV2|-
CASRTGRGSKNIQYF
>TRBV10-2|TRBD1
CASQRGTGGYEQYF
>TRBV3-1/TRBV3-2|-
CASSQDRSEAFF
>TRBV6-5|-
CASSYDKTYGYTF
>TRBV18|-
CASSTAPRGTQYF
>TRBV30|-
CAWMWDSINTEAFF
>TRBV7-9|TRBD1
CASQRDRGSYEQYF
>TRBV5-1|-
CASSLGQTSSGANVLTF
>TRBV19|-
CASSTDAASQYF
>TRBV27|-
CASSLSFRGQETQYF
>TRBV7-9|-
CASSFTGHYSPLHF
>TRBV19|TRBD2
CASSTSSGGSVYNEQFF
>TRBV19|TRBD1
CASKQGAGNTIYF
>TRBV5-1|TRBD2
CASSLAGVQETQYF
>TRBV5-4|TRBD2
CASSKGLATGELFF
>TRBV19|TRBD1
CASSRTGGNEQFF
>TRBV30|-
CAWSVWRGIGHEQYF
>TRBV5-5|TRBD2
CASSPRTRETQYF
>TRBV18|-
CASSPSGTTGQDTQYF
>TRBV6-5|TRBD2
CASIPRGAGDTQYF
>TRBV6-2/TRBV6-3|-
CASSSRTASDTQYF
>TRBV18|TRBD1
CASSLTGANQPQHF
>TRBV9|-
CASSVGVATGEQYF
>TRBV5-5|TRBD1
CASSTSGTGGYEQYF
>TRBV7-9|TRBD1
CASSDSLSRGYNEQFF
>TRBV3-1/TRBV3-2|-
CAAQGNYGYTF
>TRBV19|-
CASSIGSGNQPQHF
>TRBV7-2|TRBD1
CASSRAGTDYSYNEQFF
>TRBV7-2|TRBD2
CASSILAGGLLEQYF
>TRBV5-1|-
CASSLADRGRGTDTQYF
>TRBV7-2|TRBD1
CASSGRQGSGNTIYF
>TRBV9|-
CAPSVGGGRTYEQYF
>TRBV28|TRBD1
CASSVTGGGEKLFF
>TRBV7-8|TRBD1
CASSPTDRGNAGELFF
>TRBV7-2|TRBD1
CASSLVQGAYNEQFF
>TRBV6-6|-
CASSYRRLSGNTIYF
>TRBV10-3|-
CAISGSSRGYSTDTQYF
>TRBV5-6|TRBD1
CASRGTGQGNYGYTF
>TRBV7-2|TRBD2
CASSLGVAGGLETQYF
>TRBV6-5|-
CASSLDFTQETQYF
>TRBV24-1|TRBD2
CATSDSGTSQDTQYF